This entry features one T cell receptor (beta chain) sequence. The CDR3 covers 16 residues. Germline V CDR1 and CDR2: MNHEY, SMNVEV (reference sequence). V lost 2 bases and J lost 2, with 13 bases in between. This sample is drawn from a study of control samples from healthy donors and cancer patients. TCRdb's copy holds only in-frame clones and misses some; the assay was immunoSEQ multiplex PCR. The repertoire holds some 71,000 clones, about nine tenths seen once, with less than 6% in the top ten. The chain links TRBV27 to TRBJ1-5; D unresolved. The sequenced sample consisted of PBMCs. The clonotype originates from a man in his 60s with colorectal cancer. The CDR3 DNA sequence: TGTGCCAGCAGTTTAGTTCCGGTCGGGGGCAATCAGCCCCAGCATTTT. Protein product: CASSLVPVGGNQPQHF.